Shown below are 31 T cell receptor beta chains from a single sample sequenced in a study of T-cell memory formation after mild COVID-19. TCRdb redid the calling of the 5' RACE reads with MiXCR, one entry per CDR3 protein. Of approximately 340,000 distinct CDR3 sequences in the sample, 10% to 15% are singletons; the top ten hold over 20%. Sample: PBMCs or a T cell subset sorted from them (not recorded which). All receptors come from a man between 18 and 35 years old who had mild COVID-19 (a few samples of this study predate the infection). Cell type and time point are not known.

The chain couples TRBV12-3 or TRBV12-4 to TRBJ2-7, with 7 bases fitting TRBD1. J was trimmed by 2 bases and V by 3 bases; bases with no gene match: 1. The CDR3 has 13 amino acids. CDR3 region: CASSLDRTYEQYF. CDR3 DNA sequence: TGTGCCAGCAGTTTGGACAGGACCTACGAGCAGTACTTC.

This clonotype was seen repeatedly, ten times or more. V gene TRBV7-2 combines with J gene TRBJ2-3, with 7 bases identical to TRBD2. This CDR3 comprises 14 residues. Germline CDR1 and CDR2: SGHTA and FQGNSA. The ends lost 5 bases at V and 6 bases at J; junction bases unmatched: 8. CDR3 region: CASSPGLAADTQYF. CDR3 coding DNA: TGTGCCAGCAGCCCAGGGCTAGCGGCGGATACGCAGTATTTT.

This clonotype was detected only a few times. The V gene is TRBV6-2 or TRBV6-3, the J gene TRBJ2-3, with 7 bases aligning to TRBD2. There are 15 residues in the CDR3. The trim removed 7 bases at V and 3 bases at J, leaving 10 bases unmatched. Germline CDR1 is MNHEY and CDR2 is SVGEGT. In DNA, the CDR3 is TGTGCCAGCAAGATACGAGCGGGGCGGACAGATACGCAGTATTTT. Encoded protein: CASKIRAGRTDTQYF.

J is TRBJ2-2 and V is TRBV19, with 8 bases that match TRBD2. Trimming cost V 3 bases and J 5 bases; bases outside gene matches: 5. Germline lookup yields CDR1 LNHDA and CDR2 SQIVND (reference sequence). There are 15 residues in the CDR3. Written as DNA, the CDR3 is TGTGCCAGTAGTATCCTGAGCGGGGGAACCGGGGAGCTGTTTTTT. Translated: CASSILSGGTGELFF.

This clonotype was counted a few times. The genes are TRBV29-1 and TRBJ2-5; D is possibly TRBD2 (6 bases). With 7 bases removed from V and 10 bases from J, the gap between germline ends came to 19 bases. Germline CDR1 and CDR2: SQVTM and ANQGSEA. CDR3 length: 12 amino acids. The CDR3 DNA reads TGCAGCGCCGGAGGGATTGCATTAAGCCAGTACTTC. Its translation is CSAGGIALSQYF. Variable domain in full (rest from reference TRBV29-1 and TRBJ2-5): SAVISQKPSRDICQRGTSLTIQCQVDSQVTMMFWYRQQPGQSLTLIATANQGSEATYESGFVIDKFPISRPNLTFSTLTVSNMSPEDSSIYLCSAGGIALSQYFGPGTRLLVL.

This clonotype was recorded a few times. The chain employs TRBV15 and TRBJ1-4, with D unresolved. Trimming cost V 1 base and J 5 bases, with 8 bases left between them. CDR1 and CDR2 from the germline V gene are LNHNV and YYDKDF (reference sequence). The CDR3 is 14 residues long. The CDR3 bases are TGTGCCACCAGCAGAGGGCTCATGAATGAAAAACTGTTTTTT. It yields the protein CATSRGLMNEKLFF. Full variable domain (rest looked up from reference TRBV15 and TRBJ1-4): DAMVIQNPRYQVTQFGKPVTLSCSQTLNHNVMYWYQQKSSQAPKLLFHYYDKDFNNEADTPDNFQSRRPNTSFCFLDIRSPGLGDTAMYLCATSRGLMNEKLFFGSGTQLSVL.

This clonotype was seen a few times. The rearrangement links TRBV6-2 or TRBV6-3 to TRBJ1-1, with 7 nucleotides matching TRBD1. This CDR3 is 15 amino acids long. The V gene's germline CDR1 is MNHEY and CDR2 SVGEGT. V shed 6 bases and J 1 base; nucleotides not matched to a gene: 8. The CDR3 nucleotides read TGTGCCAGCAGAACCCGGACAGGTGAGAACACTGAAGCTTTCTTT. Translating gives CASRTRTGENTEAFF.

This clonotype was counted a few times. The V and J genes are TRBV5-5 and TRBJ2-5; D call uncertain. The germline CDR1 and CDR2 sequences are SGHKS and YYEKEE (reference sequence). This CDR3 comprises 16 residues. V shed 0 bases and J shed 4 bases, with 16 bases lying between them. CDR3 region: CASSLAPTTLGETQYF. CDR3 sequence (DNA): TGTGCCAGCAGCTTGGCCCCCACCACCTTGGGAGAGACCCAGTACTTC.

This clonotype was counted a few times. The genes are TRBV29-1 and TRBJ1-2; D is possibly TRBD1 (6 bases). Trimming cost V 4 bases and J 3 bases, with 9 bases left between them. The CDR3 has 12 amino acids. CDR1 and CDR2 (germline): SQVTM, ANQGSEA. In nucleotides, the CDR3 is TGCAGCGTTGGGGGGCAGGACTATGGCTACACCTTC. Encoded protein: CSVGGQDYGYTF. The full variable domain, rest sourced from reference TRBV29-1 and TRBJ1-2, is SAVISQKPSRDICQRGTSLTIQCQVDSQVTMMFWYRQQPGQSLTLIATANQGSEATYESGFVIDKFPISRPNLTFSTLTVSNMSPEDSSIYLCSVGGQDYGYTFGSGTRLTVV.

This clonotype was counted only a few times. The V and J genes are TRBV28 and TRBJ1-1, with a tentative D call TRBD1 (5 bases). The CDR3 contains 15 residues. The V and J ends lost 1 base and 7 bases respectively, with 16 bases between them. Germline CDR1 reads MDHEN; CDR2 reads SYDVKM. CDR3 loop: CASSLSGTGTDEAFF. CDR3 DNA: TGTGCCAGCAGTTTATCGGGGACCGGGACCGATGAAGCTTTCTTT. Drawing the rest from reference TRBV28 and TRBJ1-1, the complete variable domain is DVKVTQSSRYLVKRTGEKVFLECVQDMDHENMFWYRQDPGLGLRLIYFSYDVKMKEKGDIPEGYSVSREKKERFSLILESASTNQTSMYLCASSLSGTGTDEAFFGQGTRLTVV.

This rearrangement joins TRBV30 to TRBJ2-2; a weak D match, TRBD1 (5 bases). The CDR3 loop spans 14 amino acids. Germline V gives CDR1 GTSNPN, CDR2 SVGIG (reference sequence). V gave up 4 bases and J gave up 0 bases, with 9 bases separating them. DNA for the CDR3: TGTGCCTGGACCCAGGGTGCGAACACCGGGGAGCTGTTTTTT. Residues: CAWTQGANTGELFF.

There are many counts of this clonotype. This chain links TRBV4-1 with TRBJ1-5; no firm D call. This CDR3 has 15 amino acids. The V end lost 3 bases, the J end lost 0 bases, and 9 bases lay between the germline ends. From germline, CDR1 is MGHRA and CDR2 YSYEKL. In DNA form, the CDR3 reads TGCGCCAGCAGCCAGCGGTTATATAGCAATCAGCCCCAGCATTTT. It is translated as CASSQRLYSNQPQHF.

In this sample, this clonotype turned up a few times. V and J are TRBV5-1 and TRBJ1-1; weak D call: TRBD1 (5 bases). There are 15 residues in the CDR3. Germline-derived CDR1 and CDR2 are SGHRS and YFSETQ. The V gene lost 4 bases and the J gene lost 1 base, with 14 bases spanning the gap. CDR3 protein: CASSRASTGNTEAFF. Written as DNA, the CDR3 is TGCGCCAGCAGCCGGGCGAGCACAGGGAACACTGAAGCTTTCTTT.

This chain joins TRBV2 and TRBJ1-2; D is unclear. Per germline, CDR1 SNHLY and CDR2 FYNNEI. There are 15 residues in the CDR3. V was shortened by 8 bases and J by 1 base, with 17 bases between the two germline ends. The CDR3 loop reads CASVPDKANNYGYTF. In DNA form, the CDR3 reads TGTGCCAGCGTCCCCGACAAAGCCAATAACTATGGCTACACCTTC. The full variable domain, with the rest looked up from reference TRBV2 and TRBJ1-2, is EPEVTQTPSHQVTQMGQEVILRCVPISNHLYFYWYRQILGQKVEFLVSFYNNEISEKSEIFDDQFSVERPDGSNFTLKIRSTKLEDSAMYFCASVPDKANNYGYTFGSGTRLTVV.

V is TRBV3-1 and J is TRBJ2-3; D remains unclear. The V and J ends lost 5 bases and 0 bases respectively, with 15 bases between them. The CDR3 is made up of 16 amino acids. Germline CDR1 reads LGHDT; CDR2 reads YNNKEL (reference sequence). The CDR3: CASSALRWESTDTQYF. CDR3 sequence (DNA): TGTGCCAGCAGCGCGTTGAGGTGGGAAAGCACAGATACGCAGTATTTT.

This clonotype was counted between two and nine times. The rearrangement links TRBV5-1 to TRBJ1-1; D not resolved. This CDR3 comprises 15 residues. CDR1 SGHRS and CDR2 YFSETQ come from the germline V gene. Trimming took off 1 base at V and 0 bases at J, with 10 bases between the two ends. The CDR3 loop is CASSLLFSMNTEAFF. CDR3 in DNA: TGCGCCAGCAGCTTGCTTTTCAGCATGAACACTGAAGCTTTCTTT.

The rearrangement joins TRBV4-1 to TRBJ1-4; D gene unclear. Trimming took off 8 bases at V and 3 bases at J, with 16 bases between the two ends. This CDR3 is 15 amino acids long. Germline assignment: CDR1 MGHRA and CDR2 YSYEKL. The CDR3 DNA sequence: TGCGCCAGCCGCCCTGTTCGCCTAGCTAATGAAAAACTGTTTTTT. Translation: CASRPVRLANEKLFF.

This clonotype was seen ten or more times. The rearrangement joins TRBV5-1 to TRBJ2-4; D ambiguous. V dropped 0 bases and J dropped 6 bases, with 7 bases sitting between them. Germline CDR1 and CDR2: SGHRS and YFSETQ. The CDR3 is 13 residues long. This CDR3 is CASSLGWGNIQYF. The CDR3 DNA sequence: TGCGCCAGCAGCTTGGGTTGGGGAAACATTCAGTACTTC.

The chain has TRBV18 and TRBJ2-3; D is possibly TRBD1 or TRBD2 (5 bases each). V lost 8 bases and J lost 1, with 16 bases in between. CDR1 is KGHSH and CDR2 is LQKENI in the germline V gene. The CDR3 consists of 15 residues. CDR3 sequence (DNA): TGTGCCAGCCCTCCCCGGGGCGAAGGCACAGATACGCAGTATTTT. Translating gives CASPPRGEGTDTQYF.

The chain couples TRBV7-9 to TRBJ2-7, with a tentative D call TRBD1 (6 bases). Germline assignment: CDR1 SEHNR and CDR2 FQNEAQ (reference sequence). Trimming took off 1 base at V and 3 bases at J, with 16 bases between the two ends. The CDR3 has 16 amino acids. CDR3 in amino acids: CASSLVQAGERYEQYF. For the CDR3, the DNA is TGTGCCAGCAGCTTAGTCCAGGCAGGGGAGCGCTACGAGCAGTACTTC. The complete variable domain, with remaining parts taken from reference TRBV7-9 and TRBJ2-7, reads DTGVSQNPRHKITKRGQNVTFRCDPISEHNRLYWYRQTLGQGPEFLTYFQNEAQLEKSRLLSDRFSAERPKGSFSTLEIQRTEQGDSAMYLCASSLVQAGERYEQYFGPGTRLTVT.

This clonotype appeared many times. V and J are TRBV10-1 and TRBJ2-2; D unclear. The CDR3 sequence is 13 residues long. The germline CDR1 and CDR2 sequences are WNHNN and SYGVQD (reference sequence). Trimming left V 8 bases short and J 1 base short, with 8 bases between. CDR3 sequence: CASQDLNTGELFF. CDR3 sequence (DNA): TGCGCCAGCCAAGACTTGAACACCGGGGAGCTGTTTTTT.

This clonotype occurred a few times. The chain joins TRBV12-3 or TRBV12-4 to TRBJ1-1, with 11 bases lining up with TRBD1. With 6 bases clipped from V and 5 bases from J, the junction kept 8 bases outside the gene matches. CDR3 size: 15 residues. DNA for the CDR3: TGTGCCAGCAGCCGTTGGGACAGGGGGGAGACTGAAGCTTTCTTT. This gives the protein CASSRWDRGETEAFF.

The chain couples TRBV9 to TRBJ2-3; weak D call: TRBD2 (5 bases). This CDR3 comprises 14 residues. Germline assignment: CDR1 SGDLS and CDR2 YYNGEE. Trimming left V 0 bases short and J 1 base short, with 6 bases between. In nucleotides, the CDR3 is TGTGCCAGCAGCGTAGGTAGCGGCACAGATACGCAGTATTTT. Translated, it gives CASSVGSGTDTQYF.

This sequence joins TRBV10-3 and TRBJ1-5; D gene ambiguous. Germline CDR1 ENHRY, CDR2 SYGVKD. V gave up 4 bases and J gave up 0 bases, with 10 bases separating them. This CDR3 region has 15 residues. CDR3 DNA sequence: TGTGCCATCAGTGTTTCAAGAAATAGCAATCAGCCCCAGCATTTT. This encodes CAISVSRNSNQPQHF.

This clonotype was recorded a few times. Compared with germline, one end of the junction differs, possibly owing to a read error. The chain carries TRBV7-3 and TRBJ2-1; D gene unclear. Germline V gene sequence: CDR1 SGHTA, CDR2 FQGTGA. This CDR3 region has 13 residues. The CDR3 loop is CDSSLRPYNEQFF. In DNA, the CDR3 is TGTGACAGCAGCTTAAGACCCTACAATGAGCAGTTCTTC.

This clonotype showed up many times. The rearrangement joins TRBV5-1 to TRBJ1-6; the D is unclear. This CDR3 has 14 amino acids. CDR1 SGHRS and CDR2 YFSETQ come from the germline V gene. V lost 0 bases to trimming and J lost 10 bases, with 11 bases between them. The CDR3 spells CASSLEQPGSPLHF. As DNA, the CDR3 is TGCGCCAGCAGCTTGGAACAGCCCGGATCACCCCTCCACTTT.

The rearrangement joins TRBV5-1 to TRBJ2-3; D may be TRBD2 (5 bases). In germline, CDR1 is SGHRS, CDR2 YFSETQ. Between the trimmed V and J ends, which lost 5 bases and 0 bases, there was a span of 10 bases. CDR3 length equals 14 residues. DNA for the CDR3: TGCGCCAGCAGAGTCAGGACTAGCACAGATACGCAGTATTTT. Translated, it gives CASRVRTSTDTQYF.

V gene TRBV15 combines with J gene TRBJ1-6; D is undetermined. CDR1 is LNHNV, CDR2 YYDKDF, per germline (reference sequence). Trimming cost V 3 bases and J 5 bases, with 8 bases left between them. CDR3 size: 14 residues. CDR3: CATSREADNSPLHF. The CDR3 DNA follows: TGTGCCACCAGCAGGGAGGCAGATAATTCACCCCTCCACTTT.

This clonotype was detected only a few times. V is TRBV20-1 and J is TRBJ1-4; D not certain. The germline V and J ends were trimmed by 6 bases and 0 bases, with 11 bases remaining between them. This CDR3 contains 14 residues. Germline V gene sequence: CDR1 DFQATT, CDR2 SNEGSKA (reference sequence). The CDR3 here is CSATSGATNEKLFF. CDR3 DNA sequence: TGCAGTGCAACCTCAGGTGCAACTAATGAAAAACTGTTTTTT.

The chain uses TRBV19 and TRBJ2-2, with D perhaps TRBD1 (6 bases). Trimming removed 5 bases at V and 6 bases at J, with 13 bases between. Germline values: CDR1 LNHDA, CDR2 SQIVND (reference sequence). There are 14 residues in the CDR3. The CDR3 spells CASSARGNPGELFF. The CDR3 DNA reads TGTGCCAGTAGTGCCAGGGGAAACCCCGGGGAGCTGTTTTTT. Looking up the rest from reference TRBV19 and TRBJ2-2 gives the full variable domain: DGGITQSPKYLFRKEGQNVTLSCEQNLNHDAMYWYRQDPGQGLRLIYYSQIVNDFQKGDIAEGYSVSREKKESFPLTVTSAQKNPTAFYLCASSARGNPGELFFGEGSRLTVL.

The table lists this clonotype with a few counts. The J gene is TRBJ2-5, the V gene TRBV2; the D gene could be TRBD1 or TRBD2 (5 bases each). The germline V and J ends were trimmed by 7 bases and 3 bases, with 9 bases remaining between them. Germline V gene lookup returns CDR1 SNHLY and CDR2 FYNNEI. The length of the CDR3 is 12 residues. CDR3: CASNRDEETQYF. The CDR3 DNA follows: TGTGCCAGCAACCGGGACGAAGAGACCCAGTACTTC.